The 17 T cell receptor beta chains in this list originate from one sample, sequenced in a study of T cell changes during pregnancy in multiple sclerosis. Clones were sequenced by immunoSEQ multiplex PCR, and TCRdb holds only the in-frame ones, with some missing. The sample includes around 66,000 clones, 91% seen only once; the top ten take roughly 1.3%. The specimen comprised peripheral blood, sampled after pregnancy. Receptors were obtained from a female donor in good health, enrolled as a control in a pregnancy study.

The V and J genes are TRBV7-9 and TRBJ1-1; TRBD1 is a possible D gene (5 bases). Germline CDR1 and CDR2: SEHNR and FQNEAQ (reference sequence). The V end lost 5 bases, the J end lost 4 bases, and 14 bases lay between the germline ends. This CDR3 is built from 14 residues. This chain's CDR3 is CASSQGSASTEAFF. The CDR3 nucleotides are TGTGCCAGCAGCCAGGGATCCGCTTCCACTGAAGCTTTCTTT.

This sequence joins TRBV5-1 and TRBJ2-7, with D unresolved. Germline values: CDR1 SGHRS, CDR2 YFSETQ. Trimming pared 0 bases from V and 2 bases from J, leaving 9 bases between. The CDR3 runs 14 residues. The CDR3 spells CASSLVSGTYEQYF. CDR3 nucleotide sequence: TGCGCCAGCAGCTTGGTTTCAGGTACCTACGAGCAGTACTTC. The full variable domain, rest sourced from reference TRBV5-1 and TRBJ2-7, is KAGVTQTPRYLIKTRGQQVTLSCSPISGHRSVSWYQQTPGQGLQFLFEYFSETQRNKGNFPGRFSGRQFSNSRSEMNVSTLELGDSALYLCASSLVSGTYEQYFGPGTRLTVT.

This sequence joins TRBV27 and TRBJ2-5; maybe TRBD2 (6 bases). CDR3 length: 13 amino acids. CDR1 is MNHEY and CDR2 is SMNVEV in the germline V gene (reference sequence). V lost 4 bases and J lost 2, with 8 bases in between. CDR3 sequence: CASSSGGQETQYF. In nucleotides, the CDR3 is TGTGCCAGCAGTTCCGGAGGGCAAGAGACCCAGTACTTC.

The chain carries TRBV18 and TRBJ2-7; D is unclear. Germline V lookup: CDR1 KGHSH, CDR2 LQKENI. The CDR3 contains 13 residues. V gave up 2 bases and J gave up 3 bases, with 8 bases separating them. CDR3 protein: CASSPNGYYEQYF. In nucleotides, the CDR3 is TGTGCCAGCTCACCAAACGGTTACTACGAGCAGTACTTC.

The chain is built from TRBV4-1 and TRBJ1-4; D perhaps matches TRBD1 (6 bases). The CDR3 covers 16 residues. V shed 8 bases and J shed 4 bases, with 20 bases lying between them. Germline CDR1 MGHRA, CDR2 YSYEKL. The CDR3: CASRRAQDRYNEKLFF. The DNA of the CDR3 is TGCGCCAGCCGCAGGGCCCAGGACAGATATAATGAAAAACTGTTTTTT.

The chain recombines TRBV27 with TRBJ2-3; D is perhaps TRBD2 (6 bases). The germline V and J ends were trimmed by 2 bases and 8 bases, with 11 bases remaining between them. The CDR3 spans 13 residues. Germline lookup yields CDR1 MNHEY and CDR2 SMNVEV (reference sequence). The CDR3 sequence is CASSLGGIGTQYF. The DNA of the CDR3 is TGTGCCAGCAGTTTAGGGGGGATTGGTACGCAGTATTTT.

This clone was recorded only once. The rearrangement links TRBV6-5 to TRBJ1-3; a possible D gene is TRBD1 (6 bases). Deletions cut 2 bases from V and 0 bases from J, with 11 bases between. CDR3 length equals 16 residues. Germline assignment: CDR1 MNHEY and CDR2 SVGAGI. DNA for the CDR3: TGTGCCAGCAGTTACGCCACAGGGAGCTCTGGAAACACCATATATTTT. Its protein is CASSYATGSSGNTIYF.

The V and J genes are TRBV11-3 and TRBJ2-2; 7 bases agree with TRBD1. V lost 5 bases and J lost 4; bases outside the gene matches: 4. Germline V gene sequence: CDR1 SGHNT, CDR2 YENEEA. The CDR3 consists of 14 residues. CDR3 bases: TGTGCCAGCAGCCCTTACAGGGGCACCGGGGAGCTGTTTTTT. Residues: CASSPYRGTGELFF.

This rearrangement joins TRBV4-1 to TRBJ1-3, with D unresolved. V was pared by 0 bases and J by 3 bases, with 3 bases between. The CDR3 has 13 amino acids. Germline loops: CDR1 MGHRA, CDR2 YSYEKL. In nucleotides, the CDR3 is TGCGCCAGCAGCCAAGATCGTGGAAACACCATATATTTT. Its protein is CASSQDRGNTIYF.

This CDR3 is CASSQDLRQRNRLNTEAFF. In DNA form, the CDR3 reads TGTGCCAGCAGCCAAGACCTGAGACAGCGCAATAGGTTAAACACTGAAGCTTTCTTT. V is TRBV4-2 and J is TRBJ1-1; D might be TRBD1 (5 bases). This CDR3 contains 19 residues. The V gene's germline CDR1 is LGHNA and CDR2 YNFKEQ. Trimming shortened V by 0 bases and J by 2 bases, and 22 bases separated the two germline ends.

V and J are TRBV11-2 and TRBJ1-1; the match to TRBD1 covers 7 bases. J lost 4 bases, V lost 1 base, and 9 bases had no gene match. Germline V gives CDR1 SGHAT, CDR2 FQNNGV. This CDR3 is built from 16 residues. This CDR3 reads CASSLVRGGGGTEAFF. In nucleotides, the CDR3 is TGTGCCAGCAGCTTAGTGAGAGGGGGCGGCGGCACTGAAGCTTTCTTT.

The chain recombines TRBV15 with TRBJ1-2, with 7 bases aligning to TRBD1. From germline, CDR1 is LNHNV and CDR2 YYDKDF (reference sequence). This CDR3 has 15 amino acids. The V segment lost 5 bases and the J segment 3 bases; nucleotides outside the gene matches: 9. The CDR3 reads CATSLNRGSHYGYTF. CDR3 nucleotide sequence: TGTGCCACCAGCCTAAACAGGGGAAGTCACTATGGCTACACCTTC.

Only one count was recorded for this clone. The V gene is TRBV27, the J gene TRBJ2-3; 8 nucleotides align to TRBD2. Germline CDR1 and CDR2: MNHEY and SMNVEV (reference sequence). After removal of 6 bases from V and 3 bases from J, the junction contained 8 bases not matched to a gene. The CDR3 is made up of 15 amino acids. The CDR3 DNA reads as TGTGCCAGCAGAGTCGCGGGACTAGTTACAGATACGCAGTATTTT. This codes for CASRVAGLVTDTQYF.

This chain joins TRBV20-1 and TRBJ1-2, with 7 bases lining up with TRBD1. This CDR3 is 11 amino acids long. V dropped 6 bases and J dropped 7; count of bases not matched to a gene: 5. Per germline, CDR1 DFQATT and CDR2 SNEGSKA (reference sequence). The CDR3 spells CSATGVGGYTF. The CDR3 coding sequence is TGCAGTGCCACAGGGGTGGGTGGCTACACCTTC.

The chain recombines TRBV21-1 with TRBJ1-1; the table's D call TRBD1 went unverified against the DNA. TRBV21-1 is noted as a pseudogene. The CDR3 consists of 15 residues. CDR3 protein: CASSKVGASNTEAFF. The DNA for the CDR3 is TGTGCCAGCAGCAAAGTGGGGGCTTCGAACACTGAAGCTTTCTTT.

This CDR3 reads CASSLDFSSGNTIYF. DNA of the CDR3: TGCGCCAGCAGCTTGGATTTTAGCTCTGGAAACACCATATATTTT. The chain is built from TRBV5-1 and TRBJ1-3, with D uncertain. CDR1 SGHRS and CDR2 YFSETQ come from the germline V gene. Trimming stripped 0 bases from V and 0 bases from J, with 7 bases between. The CDR3 is 15 residues long.

This chain uses TRBV4-1 with TRBJ2-7; 7 bases fit TRBD1. From germline, CDR1 is MGHRA and CDR2 YSYEKL. The CDR3 covers 15 residues. V lost 2 bases, J lost 5 bases, and 9 bases stayed unmatched. DNA of the CDR3: TGCGCCAGCAGCCAATCCGACAGGGATGGGAACGAGCAGTACTTC. It codes for CASSQSDRDGNEQYF.